Each of the 10 T cell receptor beta chains below was sequenced from the same sample in a study of T-cell memory formation after mild COVID-19. TCRdb called the 5' RACE reads again in MiXCR, with one record for every CDR3 protein. The repertoire holds tens of thousands of distinct CDR3 sequences, roughly 25% seen once, with around 45% in the top ten. Sequenced input: PBMCs or a T cell subset sorted from them (not recorded which). The receptors come from a man in his late teens or twenties who had mild COVID-19 (a few samples of this study predate the infection). Cell type and time point are not known.

This chain joins TRBV15 and TRBJ2-2; D is ambiguous. Trimming cost V 1 base and J 0 bases, with 9 bases left between them. The CDR3 spans 16 residues. Germline CDR1 reads LNHNV; CDR2 reads YYDKDF (reference sequence). DNA of the CDR3: TGTGCCACCAGCAGAGGACCAGAACCGAACACCGGGGAGCTGTTTTTT. Protein product: CATSRGPEPNTGELFF.

V and J are TRBV6-5 and TRBJ2-7; D remains unclear. V lost 4 bases and J lost 2, with 9 bases in between. The CDR3 consists of 13 residues. Germline V gives CDR1 MNHEY, CDR2 SVGAGI. The CDR3 DNA reads TGTGCCAGCAGTTCTGCGAAGGCCTACGAGCAGTACTTC. It codes for CASSSAKAYEQYF.

The rearrangement joins TRBV20-1 to TRBJ1-6; D is unresolved. V was cut by 3 bases and J by 0 bases, with 6 bases left in between. Germline V gene lookup returns CDR1 DFQATT and CDR2 SNEGSKA (reference sequence). The CDR3 has 14 residues. CDR3 residues: CSASPSSYNSPLHF. CDR3 DNA sequence: TGCAGTGCTAGCCCCAGCTCCTATAATTCACCCCTCCACTTT.

This clonotype turned up a few times. The rearrangement uses TRBV7-6 and TRBJ2-7, with a weak D call TRBD1 (6 bases). Germline CDR1 and CDR2: SGHVS and FNYEAQ. This CDR3 is 14 amino acids long. V lost 4 bases and J lost 3, with 13 bases in between. The DNA for the CDR3 is TGTGCCAGCAGCTCGGGACAAGACTTCTACGAGCAGTACTTC. Its translation is CASSSGQDFYEQYF. Full variable domain (rest looked up from reference TRBV7-6 and TRBJ2-7): GAGVSQSPRYKVTKRGQDVALRCDPISGHVSLYWYRQALGQGPEFLTYFNYEAQQDKSGLPNDRFSAERPEGSISTLTIQRTEQRDSAMYRCASSSGQDFYEQYFGPGTRLTVT.

V and J are TRBV6-2 or TRBV6-3 and TRBJ2-1, with D possibly being TRBD1 or TRBD2 (5 bases each). Germline values: CDR1 MNHEY, CDR2 SVGEGT. V was pared by 3 bases and J by 8 bases, with 11 bases between. This CDR3 has 13 amino acids. The CDR3 loop reads CASSYWGSDEQFF. In DNA form, the CDR3 reads TGTGCCAGCAGTTATTGGGGGAGCGATGAGCAGTTCTTC.

V and J are TRBV9 and TRBJ2-3; weak D call: TRBD2 (6 bases). Trimming left V 3 bases short and J 1 base short, with 21 bases between. The CDR3 covers 18 residues. Germline V gives CDR1 SGDLS, CDR2 YYNGEE. CDR3 DNA: TGTGCCAGCAGCGGGCCGGGACTCTGGCTAAGTCGCACAGATACGCAGTATTTT. Translation gives CASSGPGLWLSRTDTQYF.

This clonotype occurred a few times. V and J are TRBV4-1 and TRBJ2-2; a weak D match, TRBD1 (6 bases). V shed 5 bases and J shed 5 bases, with 15 bases lying between them. Germline-derived CDR1 and CDR2 are MGHRA and YSYEKL. The CDR3 length is 15 residues. DNA of the CDR3: TGCGCCAGCAGCAGCCGGGACATAATGACCGGGGAGCTGTTTTTT. Encoded protein: CASSSRDIMTGELFF.

This clonotype showed up just a few times. V gene TRBV10-1 combines with J gene TRBJ2-1; 7 bases align to TRBD2. V trimming: 2 bases; J trimming: 8 bases; junction bases outside the gene matches: 0. This CDR3 contains 12 residues. Germline loops: CDR1 WNHNN, CDR2 SYGVQD (reference sequence). The DNA for the CDR3 is TGCGCCAGCAGTGAGCGGGGGGATGAGCAGTTCTTC. Its protein product is CASSERGDEQFF.

A few counts support this clonotype. The chain recombines TRBV4-1 with TRBJ1-5; D not certain. The CDR3 is 18 residues long. Germline assignment: CDR1 MGHRA and CDR2 YSYEKL. V was clipped by 1 base and J by 0 bases, with 16 bases between them. DNA of the CDR3: TGCGCCAGCAGCCAAGTAGCGGGCTCCACTATTAGCAATCAGCCCCAGCATTTT. As protein: CASSQVAGSTISNQPQHF.

As DNA, the CDR3 is TGTGCCAGCAGCTCACCTCTGCGGGGGAACACAGATACGCAGTATTTT. Encoded protein: CASSSPLRGNTDTQYF. This chain uses TRBV7-2 with TRBJ2-3; 7 positions match TRBD2. Germline loops: CDR1 SGHTA, CDR2 FQGNSA. Trimming cost V 4 bases and J 2 bases; bases outside gene matches: 9. The CDR3 consists of 16 residues.